This passage covers 4 T cell receptor beta chains from one sample sequenced in a study of T cells in Graves' hyperthyroidism and ophthalmopathy. Amplified regions were TCR beta CDR3 sequences from RNA transcripts. Primed by the HTBI set, a first-round RT-PCR was run on the TCR CDR3. TCRdb redid the calling of the multiplex PCR reads with MiXCR, one entry per CDR3 protein. The table shows some 620,000 distinct CDR3 sequences, with about a sixth occurring only once. Sequencing input: blood. These receptors were collected from a woman in her 30s with Graves' hyperthyroidism.

The J gene is TRBJ2-3, the V gene TRBV11-3, with 10 bases that match TRBD2. The CDR3 is made up of 19 amino acids. Germline V gene lookup returns CDR1 SGHNT and CDR2 YENEEA. V dropped 1 base and J dropped 1; count of bases not matched to a gene: 11. In DNA form, the CDR3 reads TGTGCCAGCAGCTTAGGCCCGGGCTGGCTAGCGGGAGGCACAGATACGCAGTATTTT. This gives the protein CASSLGPGWLAGGTDTQYF.

The chain carries TRBV27 and TRBJ1-4; D call uncertain. The CDR3 is made up of 15 amino acids. Looked up from germline, CDR1 is MNHEY and CDR2 is SMNVEV (reference sequence). V lost 5 bases, J lost 0 bases, and 10 bases lay in between. The CDR3 loop is CASSPGLSTNEKLFF. CDR3 nucleotide sequence: TGTGCCAGCAGTCCTGGCCTTTCAACTAATGAAAAACTGTTTTTT.

This clonotype has a count of ten or more. This sequence joins TRBV6-1 and TRBJ1-1; no firm D call. Germline V gene sequence: CDR1 MNHNS, CDR2 SASEGT. V dropped 4 bases and J dropped 0 bases, with 15 bases sitting between them. There are 16 residues in the CDR3. The CDR3 spells CASSVYTEIMNTEAFF. Here the CDR3 DNA reads TGTGCCAGCAGTGTCTATACGGAAATCATGAACACTGAAGCTTTCTTT.

A word on this clonotype: A much larger clone lies one base from this, so it may be a read error. The chain links TRBV9 to TRBJ2-2; possible D gene TRBD1, 6 bases. Trimming pared 3 bases from V and 5 bases from J, leaving 8 bases between. Germline V gene lookup returns CDR1 SGDLS and CDR2 YYNGEE. The CDR3 runs 13 residues. This CDR3 reads CASSGTGTGELFF. For the CDR3, the DNA is TGTGCCAGCAGCGGAACAGGGACCGGGGAGCTGTTTTTT.